This is a list of T cell receptor beta chains from one sample in a study of Ad26.COV2.S vaccination and SARS-CoV-2 variants. Sequencing used immunoSEQ multiplex PCR; TCRdb keeps in-frame clones, though not all of them. The sample lists approximately 350,000 clones, more than 75% occurring once. The input for sequencing was peripheral blood, taken in a trial of Ad26.COV2.S vaccine versus placebo. The origin of the receptors is a person between 18 and 60 years old who received the Ad26.COV2.S COVID-19 vaccine or a placebo. The CDR3 runs from the conserved cysteine through the conserved F or W. A D gene is named only where the DNA matches it firmly. Clone size is not always given. Where it is, it says once, few, many or a class for expanded clones.

J | D | V | size | DNA | CDR3
TRBJ1-3 | . | TRBV5-1 | . | TGCGCCAGCAGCTTGGAGGGTTCTGGAAACACCATATATTTT | CASSLEGSGNTIYF
TRBJ1-1 | . | TRBV4-1 | few | TGCGCCAGCAGCCCCCTCGCTAACACTGAAGCTTTCTTT | CASSPLANTEAFF
TRBJ2-1 | TRBD2 | TRBV7-8 | . | TGTGCCAGCAGCTTAGCGCGGGGGGCCGGTTCCTACAATGAGCAGTTCTTC | CASSLARGAGSYNEQFF
TRBJ1-1 | . | TRBV7-9 | few | TGTGCCAGCAGCCCCCAGGGCACTGAAGCTTTCTTT | CASSPQGTEAFF
TRBJ2-5 | . | TRBV7-9 | . | TGTGCCAGCAGCTTGAGGGGGGGAGAGACCCAGTACTTC | CASSLRGGETQYF
TRBJ1-5 | . | TRBV19 | . | TGTGCCAGTAGTATAGACCGGACGGCACGCAATCAGCCCCAGCATTTT | CASSIDRTARNQPQHF
TRBJ1-1 | . | TRBV5-4 | once | TGTGCCAGCAGCTTGGGAGGCAGCACTGAAGCTTTCTTT | CASSLGGSTEAFF
TRBJ1-2 | . | TRBV29-1 | . | TGCAGCGTTGAAAGGCAACCAGGCTACACCTTC | CSVERQPGYTF
TRBJ2-7 | TRBD2 | TRBV30 | . | TGTGCCTGGAGTGTTGGGGGGGACGAGCAGTACTTC | CAWSVGGDEQYF
TRBJ2-7 | TRBD1 | TRBV4-3 | . | TGCGCCAGCAGCCAATTGCCCCGGACAGGGGGCTACGAGCAGTACTTC | CASSQLPRTGGYEQYF
TRBJ1-5 | . | TRBV19 | . | TGTGCCAGTAGTATGGTAGGGGATCAGCCCCAGCATTTT | CASSMVGDQPQHF
TRBJ1-5 | . | TRBV7-9 | . | TGTGCCAGCAGTAGATTGGGTCAGCCCCAGCATTTT | CASSRLGQPQHF
TRBJ2-7 | TRBD1 | TRBV3-1/TRBV3-2 | . | TGTGCCAGCAGCGCAACAGGGGGGAGAGGGGAGCAGTACTTC | CASSATGGRGEQYF
TRBJ2-1 | . | TRBV4-3 | . | TGCGCCAGCAGCCAAGATGTGGCATCGGATGAGCAGTTCTTC | CASSQDVASDEQFF
TRBJ2-5 | TRBD2 | TRBV27 | . | TGTGCCAGCAGTCCGAGCGGGGGGGCCCTCGAGACCCAGTACTTC | CASSPSGGALETQYF
TRBJ2-7 | . | TRBV5-4 | . | TGTGCCAGCAGCTCCACAGGGACCTACGAGCAGTACTTC | CASSSTGTYEQYF
TRBJ2-1 | . | TRBV2 | once | TGTGCCAGCACCTCAGGACTGGAGCAGTTCTTC | CASTSGLEQFF
TRBJ1-4 | . | TRBV30 | . | TGTGCCTGGAGTATCCGTGAAAAACTGTTTTTT | CAWSIREKLFF
TRBJ1-1 | . | TRBV30 | . | TGTGCCTGGAGTGTCGGGGGGTTGAACACTGAAGCTTTCTTT | CAWSVGGLNTEAFF
TRBJ2-3 | . | TRBV7-6 | . | TGTGCCAGCAGCCGTGTAGCGTACACAGATACGCAGTATTTT | CASSRVAYTDTQYF
TRBJ2-3 | . | TRBV10-3 | . | TGTGCCATGAGGGGCGGGGTGGCAGATACGCAGTATTTT | CAMRGGVADTQYF
TRBJ1-1 | . | TRBV2 | . | TGTGCCAGCAGTGAATTCGCGGATGTCGGTGAAGCTTTCTTT | CASSEFADVGEAFF